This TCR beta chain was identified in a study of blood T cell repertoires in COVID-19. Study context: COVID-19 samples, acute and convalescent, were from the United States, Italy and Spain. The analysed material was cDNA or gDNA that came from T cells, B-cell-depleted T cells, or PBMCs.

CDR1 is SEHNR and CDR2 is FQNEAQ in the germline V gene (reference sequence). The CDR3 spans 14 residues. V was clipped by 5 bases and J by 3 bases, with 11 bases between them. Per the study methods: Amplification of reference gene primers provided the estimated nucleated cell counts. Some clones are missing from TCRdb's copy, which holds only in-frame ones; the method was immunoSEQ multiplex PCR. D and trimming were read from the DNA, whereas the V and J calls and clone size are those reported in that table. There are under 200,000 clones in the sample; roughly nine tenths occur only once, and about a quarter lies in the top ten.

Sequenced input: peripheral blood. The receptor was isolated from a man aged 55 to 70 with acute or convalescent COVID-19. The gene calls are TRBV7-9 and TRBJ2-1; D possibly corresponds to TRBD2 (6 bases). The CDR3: CASSPGLDYNEQFF. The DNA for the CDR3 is TGTGCCAGCAGCCCGGGACTGGACTACAATGAGCAGTTCTTC.